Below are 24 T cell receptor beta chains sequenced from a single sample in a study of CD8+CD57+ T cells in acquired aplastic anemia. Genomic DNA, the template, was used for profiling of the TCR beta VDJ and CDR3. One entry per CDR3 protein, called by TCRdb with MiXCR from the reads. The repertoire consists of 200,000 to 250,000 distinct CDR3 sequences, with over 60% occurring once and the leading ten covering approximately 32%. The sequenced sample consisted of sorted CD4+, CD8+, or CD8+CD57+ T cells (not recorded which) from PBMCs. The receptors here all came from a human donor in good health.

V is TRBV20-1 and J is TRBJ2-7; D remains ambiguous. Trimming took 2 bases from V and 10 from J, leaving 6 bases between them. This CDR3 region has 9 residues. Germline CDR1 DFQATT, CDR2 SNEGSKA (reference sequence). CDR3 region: CSARHGQYF. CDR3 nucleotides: TGCAGTGCTAGACACGGACAGTACTTC.

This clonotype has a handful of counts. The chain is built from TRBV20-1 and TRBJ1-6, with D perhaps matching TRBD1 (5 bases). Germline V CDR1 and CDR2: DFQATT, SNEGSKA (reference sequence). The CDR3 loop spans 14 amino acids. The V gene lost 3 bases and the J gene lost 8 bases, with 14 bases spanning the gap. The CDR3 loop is CSASDGLGDSPLHF. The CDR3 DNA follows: TGCAGTGCTAGTGATGGTTTGGGGGATTCACCCCTCCACTTT.

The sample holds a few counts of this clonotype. CDR3 sequence reads: CASSLAGDSYEQYF. The CDR3 nucleotides read TGTGCCAGCAGCTTAGCGGGGGACTCCTACGAGCAGTACTTC. V and J are TRBV7-9 and TRBJ2-7; the D call may be TRBD1 or TRBD2 (5 bases each). Germline V gene sequence: CDR1 SEHNR, CDR2 FQNEAQ (reference sequence). Trimming stripped 0 bases from V and 0 bases from J, with 6 bases between. This CDR3 region has 14 residues.

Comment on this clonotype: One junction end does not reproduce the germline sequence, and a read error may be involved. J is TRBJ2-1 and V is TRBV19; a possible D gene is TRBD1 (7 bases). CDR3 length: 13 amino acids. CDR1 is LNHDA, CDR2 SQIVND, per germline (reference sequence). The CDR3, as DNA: TGTGCCAGCAGCTTGCCAGGGGGGAATGAGAAGTTCTTC. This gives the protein CASSLPGGNEKFF.

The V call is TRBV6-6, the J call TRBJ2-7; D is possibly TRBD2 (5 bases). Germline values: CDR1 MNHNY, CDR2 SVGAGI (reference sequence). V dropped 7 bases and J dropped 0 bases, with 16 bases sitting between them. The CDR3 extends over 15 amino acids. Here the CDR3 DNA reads TGTGCCAGCAAGGAGGTCGTGGTTCCCTCCTACGAGCAGTACTTC. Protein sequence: CASKEVVVPSYEQYF.

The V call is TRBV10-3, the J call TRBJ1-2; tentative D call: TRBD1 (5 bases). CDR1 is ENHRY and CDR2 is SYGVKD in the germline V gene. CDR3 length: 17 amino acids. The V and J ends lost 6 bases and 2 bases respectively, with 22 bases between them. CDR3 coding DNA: TGTGCCATCAGGATCTACGGGGCACACAATAGCAACTATGGCTACACCTTC. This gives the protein CAIRIYGAHNSNYGYTF.

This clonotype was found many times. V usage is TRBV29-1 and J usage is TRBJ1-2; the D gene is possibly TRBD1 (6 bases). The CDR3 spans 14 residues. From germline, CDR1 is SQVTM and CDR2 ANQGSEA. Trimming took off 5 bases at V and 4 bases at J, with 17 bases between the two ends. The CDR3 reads CSVTGTPQVYGYTF. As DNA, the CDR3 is TGCAGCGTTACCGGGACACCACAGGTCTATGGCTACACCTTC.

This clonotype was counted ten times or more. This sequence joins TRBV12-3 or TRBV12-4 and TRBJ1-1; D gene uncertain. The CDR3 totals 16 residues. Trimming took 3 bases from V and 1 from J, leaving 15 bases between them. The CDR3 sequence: CASSFLLFSWNTEAFF. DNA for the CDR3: TGTGCCAGCAGTTTTTTGCTATTTTCATGGAACACTGAAGCTTTCTTT.

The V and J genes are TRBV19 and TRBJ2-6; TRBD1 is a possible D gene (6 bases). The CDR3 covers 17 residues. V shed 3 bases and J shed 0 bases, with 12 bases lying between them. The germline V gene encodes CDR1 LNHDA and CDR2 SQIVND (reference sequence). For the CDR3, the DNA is TGTGCCAGTAGTATGGGGGACACCTTCTCTGGGGCCAACGTCCTGACTTTC. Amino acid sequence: CASSMGDTFSGANVLTF.

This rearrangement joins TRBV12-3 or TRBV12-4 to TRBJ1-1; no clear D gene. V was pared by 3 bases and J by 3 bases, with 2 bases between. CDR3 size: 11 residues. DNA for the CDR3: TGTGCCAGCAGTTTGGACACTGAAGCTTTCTTT. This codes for CASSLDTEAFF.

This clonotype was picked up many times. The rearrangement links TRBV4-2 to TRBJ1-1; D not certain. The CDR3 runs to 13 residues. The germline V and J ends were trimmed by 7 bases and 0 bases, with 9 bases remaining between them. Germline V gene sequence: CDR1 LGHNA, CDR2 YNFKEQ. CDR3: CASTIGVNTEAFF. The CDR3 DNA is TGTGCCAGCACCATCGGGGTGAACACTGAAGCTTTCTTT.

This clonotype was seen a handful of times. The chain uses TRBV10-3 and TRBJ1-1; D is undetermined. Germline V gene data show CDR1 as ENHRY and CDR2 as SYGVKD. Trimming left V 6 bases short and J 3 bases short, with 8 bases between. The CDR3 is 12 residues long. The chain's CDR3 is CAIRTSHTEAFF. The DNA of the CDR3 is TGTGCCATCAGGACCAGCCACACTGAAGCTTTCTTT.

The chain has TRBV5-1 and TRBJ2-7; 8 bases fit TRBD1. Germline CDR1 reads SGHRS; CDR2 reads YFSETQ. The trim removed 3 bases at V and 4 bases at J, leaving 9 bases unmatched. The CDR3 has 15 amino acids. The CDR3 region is CASSYLQGVEYEQYF. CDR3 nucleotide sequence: TGCGCCAGCAGCTACCTACAGGGGGTAGAGTACGAGCAGTACTTC.

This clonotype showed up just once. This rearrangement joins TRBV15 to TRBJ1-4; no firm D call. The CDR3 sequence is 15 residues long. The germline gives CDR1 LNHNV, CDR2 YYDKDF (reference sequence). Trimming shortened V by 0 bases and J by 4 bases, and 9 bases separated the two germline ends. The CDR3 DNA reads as TGTGCCACCAGCAGAGATGGCCGGTTTAATGAAAAACTGTTTTTT. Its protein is CATSRDGRFNEKLFF.

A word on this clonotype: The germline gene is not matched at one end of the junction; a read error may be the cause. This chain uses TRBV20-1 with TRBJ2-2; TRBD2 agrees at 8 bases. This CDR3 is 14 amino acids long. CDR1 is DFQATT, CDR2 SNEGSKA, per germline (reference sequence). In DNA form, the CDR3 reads TGCAGTGCCGCCCCTAGCGGGTGGACCGGCGAGCTGTTTTTT. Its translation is CSAAPSGWTGELFF.

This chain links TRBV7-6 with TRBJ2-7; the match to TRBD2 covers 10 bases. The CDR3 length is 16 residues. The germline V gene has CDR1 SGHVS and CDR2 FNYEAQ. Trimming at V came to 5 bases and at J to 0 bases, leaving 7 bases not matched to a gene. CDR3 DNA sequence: TGTGCCAGCAGCCACAGTCCTAGCGGGGGCTCCTACGAGCAGTACTTC. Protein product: CASSHSPSGGSYEQYF. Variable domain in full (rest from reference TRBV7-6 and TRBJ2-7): GAGVSQSPRYKVTKRGQDVALRCDPISGHVSLYWYRQALGQGPEFLTYFNYEAQQDKSGLPNDRFSAERPEGSISTLTIQRTEQRDSAMYRCASSHSPSGGSYEQYFGPGTRLTVT.

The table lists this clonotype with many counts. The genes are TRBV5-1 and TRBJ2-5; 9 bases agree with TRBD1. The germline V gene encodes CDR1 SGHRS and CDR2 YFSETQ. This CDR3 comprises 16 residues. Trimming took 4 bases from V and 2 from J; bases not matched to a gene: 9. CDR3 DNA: TGCGCCAGCAGCAATTGGGGACAGGGTAATCAAGAGACCCAGTACTTC. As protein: CASSNWGQGNQETQYF.

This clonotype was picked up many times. CDR3: CASSMEVAYEQYF. The CDR3 nucleotides read TGTGCCAGTAGTATGGAAGTAGCCTACGAGCAGTACTTC. This rearrangement joins TRBV19 to TRBJ2-7; D call uncertain. Germline CDR1 and CDR2: LNHDA and SQIVND (reference sequence). Deletions cut 3 bases from V and 2 bases from J, with 8 bases between. CDR3 length equals 13 residues.

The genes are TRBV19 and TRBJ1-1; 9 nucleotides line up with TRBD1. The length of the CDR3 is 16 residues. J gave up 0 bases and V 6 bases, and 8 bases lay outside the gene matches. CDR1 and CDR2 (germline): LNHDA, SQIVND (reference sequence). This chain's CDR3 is CASRPWTGAMNTEAFF. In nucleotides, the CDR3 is TGTGCCAGTAGACCCTGGACAGGGGCGATGAACACTGAAGCTTTCTTT.

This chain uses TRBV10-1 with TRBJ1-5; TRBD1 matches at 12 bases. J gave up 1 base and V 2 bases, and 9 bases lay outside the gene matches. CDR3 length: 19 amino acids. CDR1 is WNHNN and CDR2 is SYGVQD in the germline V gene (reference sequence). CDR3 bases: TGCGCCAGCAGTGAGCACCGGGACAGGGGGCTGGGGAGCAATCAGCCCCAGCATTTT. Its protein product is CASSEHRDRGLGSNQPQHF.

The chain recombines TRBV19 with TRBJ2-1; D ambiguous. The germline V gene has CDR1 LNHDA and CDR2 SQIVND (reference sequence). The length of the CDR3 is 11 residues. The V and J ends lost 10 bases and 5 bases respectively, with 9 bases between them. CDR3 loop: CAIPPHNEQFF. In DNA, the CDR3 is TGTGCCATCCCCCCCCACAATGAGCAGTTCTTC.

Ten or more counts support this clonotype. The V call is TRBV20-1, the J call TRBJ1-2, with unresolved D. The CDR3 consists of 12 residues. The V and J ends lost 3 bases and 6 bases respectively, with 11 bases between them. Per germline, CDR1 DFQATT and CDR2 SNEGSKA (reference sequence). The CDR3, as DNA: TGCAGTGCTAGGGAGTACCTCGATGGCTACACCTTC. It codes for CSAREYLDGYTF.

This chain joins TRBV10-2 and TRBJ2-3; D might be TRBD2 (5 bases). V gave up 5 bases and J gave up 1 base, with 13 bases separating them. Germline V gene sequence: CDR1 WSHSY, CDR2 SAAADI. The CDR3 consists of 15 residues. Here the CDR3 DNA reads TGCGCCAGCAGTTACGGGGTAGGAGGCACAGATACGCAGTATTTT. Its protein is CASSYGVGGTDTQYF.

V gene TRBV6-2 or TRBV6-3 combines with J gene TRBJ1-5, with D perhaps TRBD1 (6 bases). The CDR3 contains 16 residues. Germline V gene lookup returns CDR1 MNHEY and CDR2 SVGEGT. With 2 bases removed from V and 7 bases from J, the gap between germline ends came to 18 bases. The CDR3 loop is CASSYEPGAPEQPQHF. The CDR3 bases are TGTGCCAGCAGTTACGAGCCAGGGGCCCCGGAGCAGCCCCAGCATTTT.